These 27 T cell receptor beta chains share one sample of origin, sequenced in a study of shared clonotypes between healthy human individuals. TCRdb keeps only in-frame clones here, not all; method: immunoSEQ multiplex PCR. In the table there are about 600,000 clones, about 95% of which are singletons. The naive CD8 population came from CD45RO-negative cells selected for CCR7, without terminally differentiated effector memory CD45RA+ cells. Sequenced input: naive CD8+ T cells sorted from blood. These TCRs come from a woman under 40 in good health.

The rearrangement links TRBV7-8 to TRBJ2-1; 8 bases fit TRBD1. The V segment lost 5 bases and the J segment 1 base; nucleotides outside the gene matches: 13. Germline values: CDR1 SGHVS, CDR2 FQNEAQ. This CDR3 comprises 18 residues. The CDR3 region is CASSMTGQGIRSYNEQFF. CDR3 DNA sequence: TGTGCCAGCAGCATGACCGGACAGGGAATTAGGTCCTACAATGAGCAGTTCTTC.

The rearrangement links TRBV27 to TRBJ1-1; D perhaps matches TRBD1 (6 bases). CDR1 and CDR2 (germline): MNHEY, SMNVEV (reference sequence). This CDR3 region has 14 residues. V was shortened by 5 bases and J by 2 bases, with 12 bases between the two germline ends. The CDR3 nucleotides are TGTGCCAGCAGTATTCGACAGGTTAACACTGAAGCTTTCTTT. Amino acid sequence: CASSIRQVNTEAFF.

This clone was picked up one time. This chain joins TRBV7-8 and TRBJ1-1; D is unresolved. The CDR3 is 15 amino acids. The germline CDR1 and CDR2 sequences are SGHVS and FQNEAQ. The V end lost 0 bases, the J end lost 0 bases, and 8 bases lay between the germline ends. The CDR3 region has the DNA TGTGCCAGCAGCTTAGCGCCCAGCTTGAACACTGAAGCTTTCTTT. As protein: CASSLAPSLNTEAFF.

V usage is TRBV6-1 and J usage is TRBJ1-1, with unresolved D. From germline, CDR1 is MNHNS and CDR2 SASEGT. The CDR3 has 15 residues. V was trimmed by 4 bases and J by 7 bases, leaving 19 bases between them. This chain's CDR3 is CASSVLPPGLYEAFF. CDR3 DNA: TGTGCCAGCAGTGTCCTCCCCCCGGGCCTGTATGAAGCTTTCTTT.

The V call is TRBV7-6, the J call TRBJ2-1; D is possibly TRBD1 or TRBD2 (6 bases each). The CDR3 runs to 16 residues. Germline assignment: CDR1 SGHVS and CDR2 FNYEAQ. The V end lost 4 bases, the J end lost 0 bases, and 13 bases lay between the germline ends. CDR3 nucleotide sequence: TGTGCCAGCAGCTCGTGGGGGGCGAGCTCCTACAATGAGCAGTTCTTC. Translated: CASSSWGASSYNEQFF.

In this sample, this clone turned up once. V usage is TRBV19 and J usage is TRBJ2-3, with 7 bases identical to TRBD1. CDR1 is LNHDA, CDR2 SQIVND, per germline (reference sequence). The CDR3 has 16 residues. V was clipped by 3 bases and J by 5 bases; unmatched bases: 11. CDR3: CASSMIGGAMKDTQYF. In nucleotides, the CDR3 is TGTGCCAGTAGTATGATAGGGGGCGCGATGAAAGATACGCAGTATTTT.

The chain has TRBV7-9 and TRBJ2-7, with 7 bases matching TRBD1. V dropped 6 bases and J dropped 0; count of bases not matched to a gene: 11. The length of the CDR3 is 16 residues. CDR1 SEHNR and CDR2 FQNEAQ come from the germline V gene (reference sequence). The CDR3 region is CASRDKGAGGSYEQYF. For the CDR3, the DNA is TGTGCCAGCAGAGACAAGGGGGCAGGGGGCTCCTACGAGCAGTACTTC.

The chain employs TRBV27 and TRBJ2-7, with a possible D match to TRBD1 (6 bases). Germline loops: CDR1 MNHEY, CDR2 SMNVEV (reference sequence). This CDR3 is built from 15 residues. Trimming took 2 bases from V and 6 from J, leaving 17 bases between them. CDR3 in amino acids: CASSLGAQGGLEQYF. In nucleotides, the CDR3 is TGTGCCAGCAGTTTAGGGGCACAGGGTGGCCTCGAGCAGTACTTC.

This clone was picked up one time. The chain has TRBV27 and TRBJ2-7; 8 positions match TRBD2. The CDR3 is made up of 16 amino acids. The V and J ends lost 0 bases and 4 bases, in that order; junction bases with no gene match: 8. Looked up from germline, CDR1 is MNHEY and CDR2 is SMNVEV (reference sequence). In nucleotides, the CDR3 is TGTGCCAGCAGTTTATCAGCGGGGGCTTTCGTTTACGAGCAGTACTTC. Translation: CASSLSAGAFVYEQYF.

V and J are TRBV28 and TRBJ2-3, with a tentative D call TRBD1 (6 bases). V dropped 7 bases and J dropped 0 bases, with 11 bases sitting between them. Germline V gene sequence: CDR1 MDHEN, CDR2 SYDVKM. CDR3 length: 14 residues. The CDR3 loop is CASNGGESTDTQYF. CDR3 in DNA: TGTGCCAGCAATGGGGGCGAGAGCACAGATACGCAGTATTTT.

The chain couples TRBV7-2 to TRBJ2-4; D unclear. V shed 1 base and J shed 5 bases, with 18 bases lying between them. The length of the CDR3 is 17 residues. The V gene's germline CDR1 is SGHTA and CDR2 FQGNSA. CDR3 sequence (DNA): TGTGCCAGCAGCTTAGTAGTTCCTAACCTGGCCCAAAACATTCAGTACTTC. Amino acids: CASSLVVPNLAQNIQYF.

V gene TRBV5-1 combines with J gene TRBJ2-5, with 9 bases fitting TRBD1. The DNA matches TRBJ2-7 better at its end, which makes the J call doubtful. The CDR3 spans 15 residues. Germline CDR1 reads SGHRS; CDR2 reads YFSETQ. The CDR3 protein is CASSSTWTGDYEQYF. CDR3 coding DNA: TGCGCCAGCAGCTCGACCTGGACAGGGGACTACGAGCAGTACTTC.

The chain carries TRBV10-3 and TRBJ2-3, with TRBD2 identical over 10 bases. V lost 6 bases to trimming and J lost 4 bases; unmatched junction nucleotides: 7. CDR1 is ENHRY, CDR2 SYGVKD, per germline. The CDR3 has 15 amino acids. This CDR3 is CAIRGLAGVADTQYF. CDR3 nucleotide sequence: TGTGCCATCAGGGGGCTAGCGGGAGTAGCAGATACGCAGTATTTT.

This chain links TRBV7-9 with TRBJ2-5, with D possibly matching TRBD1 (6 bases). CDR1 and CDR2 (germline): SEHNR, FQNEAQ (reference sequence). V lost 4 bases and J 7 bases, leaving 19 bases between the germline ends. This CDR3 region has 15 residues. In nucleotides, the CDR3 is TGTGCCAGCAGCTCACTGGACAGCAAGATTGCGACCCAGTACTTC. Translated, it gives CASSSLDSKIATQYF.

This chain connects TRBV13 to TRBJ2-1; the D call may be TRBD1 or TRBD2 (6 bases each). V was shortened by 1 base and J by 6 bases, with 13 bases between the two germline ends. The CDR3 length is 15 residues. Germline CDR1 PRHDT, CDR2 FYEKMQ (reference sequence). CDR3 nucleotides: TGTGCCAGCAGCTTAGAGGGGGGACTGATCAATGAGCAGTTCTTC. Residues: CASSLEGGLINEQFF.

This chain joins TRBV28 and TRBJ2-1, with 7 nucleotides matching TRBD1. Trimming cost V 3 bases and J 5 bases; bases outside gene matches: 13. Germline lookup yields CDR1 MDHEN and CDR2 SYDVKM. The length of the CDR3 is 17 residues. This CDR3 is CASSLSTGVALDNEQFF. The CDR3 DNA is TGTGCCAGCAGTTTGTCAACAGGGGTAGCTCTAGACAATGAGCAGTTCTTC.

This chain joins TRBV7-9 and TRBJ2-3; D is ambiguous. V was shortened by 1 base and J by 4 bases, with 3 bases between the two germline ends. In germline, CDR1 is SEHNR, CDR2 FQNEAQ (reference sequence). The CDR3 is 12 amino acids. DNA for the CDR3: TGTGCCAGCAGCTTAGTCGCAGATACGCAGTATTTT. It yields the protein CASSLVADTQYF. The whole variable domain, filled in from reference TRBV7-9 and TRBJ2-3, reads DTGVSQNPRHKITKRGQNVTFRCDPISEHNRLYWYRQTLGQGPEFLTYFQNEAQLEKSRLLSDRFSAERPKGSFSTLEIQRTEQGDSAMYLCASSLVADTQYFGPGTRLTVL.

V gene TRBV9 combines with J gene TRBJ1-2; perhaps TRBD1 as D (6 bases). CDR1 is SGDLS and CDR2 is YYNGEE in the germline V gene. The CDR3 covers 16 residues. Trimming stripped 3 bases from V and 1 base from J, with 16 bases between. The CDR3 loop is CASSAETGALNYGYTF. The CDR3 DNA reads TGTGCCAGCAGCGCCGAGACAGGAGCCCTTAACTATGGCTACACCTTC.

The rearrangement joins TRBV4-1 to TRBJ2-7; 7 bases map to TRBD2. The CDR3 loop spans 16 amino acids. Trimming took 0 bases from V and 2 from J; bases not matched to a gene: 7. Germline values: CDR1 MGHRA, CDR2 YSYEKL. CDR3 protein: CASSQDLGTTPYEQYF. In nucleotides, the CDR3 is TGCGCCAGCAGCCAAGATCTTGGGACTACACCCTACGAGCAGTACTTC.

This clone showed up just a few times. The genes are TRBV7-8 and TRBJ1-5; 7 bases are a match to TRBD1. CDR1 is SGHVS, CDR2 FQNEAQ, per germline. This CDR3 has 13 amino acids. V was pared by 7 bases and J by 2 bases, with 2 bases of the junction left unmatched. CDR3 region: CASTDRGNQPQHF. CDR3 coding DNA: TGTGCCAGCACTGACAGGGGCAATCAGCCCCAGCATTTT. The full variable domain, in which reference TRBV7-8 and TRBJ1-5 provide the parts outside the CDR3, is GAGVSQSPRYKVAKRGQDVALRCDPISGHVSLFWYQQALGQGPEFLTYFQNEAQLDKSGLPSDRFFAERPEGSVSTLKIQRTQQEDSAVYLCASTDRGNQPQHFGDGTRLSIL.

This clone was seen a single time. The chain couples TRBV7-3 to TRBJ2-1, with TRBD2 matching over 9 bases. The CDR3 has 16 residues. J gave up 1 base and V 3 bases, and 4 bases lay outside the gene matches. CDR1 and CDR2 from the germline V gene are SGHTA and FQGTGA. CDR3 loop: CASSLVAGESYNEQFF. Written as DNA, the CDR3 is TGTGCCAGCAGCTTGGTAGCGGGAGAGTCCTACAATGAGCAGTTCTTC.

The chain links TRBV7-6 to TRBJ2-2, with D uncertain. Germline V gene sequence: CDR1 SGHVS, CDR2 FNYEAQ. V was trimmed by 10 bases and J by 1 base, leaving 7 bases between them. This CDR3 is 12 amino acids long. CDR3 residues: CATHKNTGELFF. The CDR3 nucleotides read TGTGCCACCCACAAGAACACCGGGGAGCTGTTTTTT.

The rearrangement uses TRBV6-1 and TRBJ2-7; 7 bases are shared with TRBD2. V dropped 2 bases and J dropped 3; count of bases not matched to a gene: 10. Per the germline V gene, CDR1 is MNHNS and CDR2 is SASEGT. The CDR3 sequence is 16 residues long. CDR3 coding DNA: TGTGCCAGCAGTGAACAAGCGACTAGCACGGACTACGAGCAGTACTTC. Translation: CASSEQATSTDYEQYF.

The genes are TRBV28 and TRBJ1-1, with D unresolved. CDR1 and CDR2 (germline): MDHEN, SYDVKM. This CDR3 has 13 amino acids. Trimming left V 4 bases short and J 10 bases short, with 16 bases between. As DNA, the CDR3 is TGTGCCAGCAGTTCCCAAACCTACGTAGGAGCTTTCTTT. This gives the protein CASSSQTYVGAFF.

The chain carries TRBV7-8 and TRBJ1-1; a possible D gene is TRBD1 (6 bases). Germline loops: CDR1 SGHVS, CDR2 FQNEAQ. Deletions cut 5 bases from V and 2 bases from J, with 15 bases between. The CDR3 runs 15 residues. The CDR3 DNA reads as TGTGCCAGCAGCCCGCTACAGGGCCGAAACACTGAAGCTTTCTTT. Its translation is CASSPLQGRNTEAFF.

The table lists this clone with a count of one. This chain connects TRBV5-6 to TRBJ2-1, with 7 bases lining up with TRBD2. J lost 3 bases, V lost 4 bases, and 13 bases had no gene match. CDR1 is SGHDT and CDR2 is YYEEEE in the germline V gene. The CDR3 runs 17 residues. The DNA for the CDR3 is TGTGCCAGCAGCCCCAAGGGGTGGGAGGGATACTACAATGAGCAGTTCTTC. Amino acids: CASSPKGWEGYYNEQFF.

This rearrangement joins TRBV11-2 to TRBJ2-1; D unresolved. CDR3 length equals 15 residues. V was clipped by 6 bases and J by 3 bases, with 15 bases between them. Germline V gene data show CDR1 as SGHAT and CDR2 as FQNNGV. CDR3 sequence reads: CASRLGFFNYNEQFF. Here the CDR3 DNA reads TGTGCCAGCAGATTGGGGTTTTTTAACTACAATGAGCAGTTCTTC.